These 32 T cell receptor beta chains were sequenced from one sample in a study of radiotherapy plus CTLA-4 blockade in lung cancer. Generated by immunoSEQ multiplex PCR, the TCRdb table keeps only in-frame clones and is missing some. Of some 73,000 clones in the sample, about 80% are singletons; the top ten hold 0.79%. Sequenced here: peripheral blood, sampled from a patient treated with radiotherapy plus ipilimumab. The receptors were gathered from a human donor with non-small cell lung cancer who had stable disease on radiotherapy plus ipilimumab.

V usage is TRBV14 and J usage is TRBJ2-1; D not resolved. CDR1 and CDR2 (germline): SGHDN, FVKESK. Trimming pared 3 bases from V and 4 bases from J, leaving 7 bases between. The CDR3 has 13 residues. The CDR3 is CASSQGQYNEQFF. CDR3 sequence (DNA): TGTGCCAGCAGCCAGGGCCAGTACAATGAGCAGTTCTTC.

This chain joins TRBV6-7 and TRBJ1-2, with D tentatively TRBD1 (5 bases). TRBV6-7 is noted as an ORF with a role that remains uncertain. The V and J ends lost 5 bases and 4 bases respectively, with 26 bases between them. The CDR3 consists of 18 residues. The CDR3 DNA sequence: TGTGCCAGCAGTCTCCCCGGTACCTTAGGGACCCGAATCTATGGCTACACCTTC. Translating gives CASSLPGTLGTRIYGYTF.

The rearrangement links TRBV2 to TRBJ2-6; 8 nucleotides agree with TRBD1. V was pared by 6 bases and J by 2 bases, with 9 bases of the junction left unmatched. The CDR3 consists of 17 residues. CDR1 and CDR2 (germline): SNHLY, FYNNEI. CDR3 loop: CASRATGDPTGANVLTF. As DNA, the CDR3 is TGTGCCAGCAGGGCGACAGGGGATCCCACTGGGGCCAACGTCCTGACTTTC.

The V and J genes are TRBV29-1 and TRBJ1-3; D remains ambiguous. The CDR3 loop spans 16 amino acids. The V end was cut by 0 bases, the J end by 1 base, with 13 bases between. Looked up from germline, CDR1 is SQVTM and CDR2 is ANQGSEA. CDR3 in amino acids: CSVEDPWYGSGNTIYF. The CDR3 nucleotides are TGCAGCGTTGAAGATCCGTGGTATGGGTCTGGAAACACCATATATTTT. The whole variable domain, filled in from reference TRBV29-1 and TRBJ1-3, reads SAVISQKPSRDICQRGTSLTIQCQVDSQVTMMFWYRQQPGQSLTLIATANQGSEATYESGFVIDKFPISRPNLTFSTLTVSNMSPEDSSIYLCSVEDPWYGSGNTIYFGEGSWLTVV.

V and J are TRBV5-1 and TRBJ2-1, with TRBD2 matching over 7 bases. The V gene's germline CDR1 is SGHRS and CDR2 YFSETQ. The CDR3 sequence is 15 residues long. The V segment lost 0 bases and the J segment 8 bases; nucleotides outside the gene matches: 8. The CDR3 reads CASSLGGRATDEQFF. In DNA, the CDR3 is TGCGCCAGCAGCTTGGGTGGGAGGGCCACGGATGAGCAGTTCTTC.

The chain joins TRBV18 to TRBJ1-2; TRBD1 is a possible D gene (5 bases). The CDR3 contains 15 residues. Trimming shortened V by 6 bases and J by 4 bases, and 18 bases separated the two germline ends. Per the germline V gene, CDR1 is KGHSH and CDR2 is LQKENI. The CDR3 protein is CASSPRDLSPYGYTF. DNA of the CDR3: TGTGCCAGCTCCCCAAGGGACTTATCTCCCTATGGCTACACCTTC.

This chain connects TRBV5-6 to TRBJ2-6, with D uncertain. Per germline, CDR1 SGHDT and CDR2 YYEEEE. CDR3 length: 15 residues. Trimming removed 3 bases from V and 0 bases from J, with 7 bases in between. In nucleotides, the CDR3 is TGTGCCAGCAGCTCAGTATACTCTGGGGCCAACGTCCTGACTTTC. As protein: CASSSVYSGANVLTF.

The chain carries TRBV29-1 and TRBJ1-2, with 9 bases lining up with TRBD1. Germline V CDR1 and CDR2: SQVTM, ANQGSEA. V trimming: 3 bases; J trimming: 5 bases; junction bases outside the gene matches: 7. The length of the CDR3 is 14 residues. CDR3 sequence: CSVDTDRGGYGYTF. DNA for the CDR3: TGCAGCGTTGATACGGACAGGGGAGGATATGGCTACACCTTC.

This clone was found a few times. The CDR3 loop is CASSPRLAGVTGELFF. CDR3 DNA sequence: TGTGCCAGCAGCCCCCGTCTTGCGGGGGTCACCGGGGAGCTGTTTTTT. The J gene is TRBJ2-2, the V gene TRBV11-3; 7 nucleotides line up with TRBD2. V shed 5 bases, J shed 4 bases, and the junction held 10 bases outside the gene matches. The CDR3 contains 16 residues. The germline gives CDR1 SGHNT, CDR2 YENEEA.

The chain carries TRBV5-1 and TRBJ2-7; 14 bases match TRBD2. Unmatched junction bases numbered 14, after V lost 2 bases and J lost 1 base. The CDR3 length is 20 residues. Germline assignment: CDR1 SGHRS and CDR2 YFSETQ. The CDR3 loop is CASSLNPGTSGGLLSYEQYF. DNA of the CDR3: TGCGCCAGCAGCTTAAATCCCGGGACTAGCGGGGGCCTCTTATCCTACGAGCAGTACTTC.

The sample holds a few counts of this clone. Here the CDR3 reads CASSDPGSREQFF. In DNA, the CDR3 is TGCGCCAGCAGTGACCCTGGGAGCCGAGAGCAGTTCTTC. V usage is TRBV10-2 and J usage is TRBJ2-1, with D perhaps TRBD2 (5 bases). The ends were cut back, 3 bases at V and 10 bases at J, with 13 bases in the middle. This CDR3 spans 13 amino acids. Germline CDR1 is WSHSY and CDR2 is SAAADI.

The chain uses TRBV27 and TRBJ2-7; either TRBD1 or TRBD2 may supply D (6 bases each). V dropped 6 bases and J dropped 3 bases, with 21 bases sitting between them. The CDR3 runs 16 residues. Germline V gene data show CDR1 as MNHEY and CDR2 as SMNVEV (reference sequence). The CDR3 reads CASSAGHPSLGYEQYF. The CDR3 bases are TGTGCCAGCAGCGCGGGACACCCGTCGTTGGGCTACGAGCAGTACTTC.

The J gene is TRBJ2-2, the V gene TRBV5-1, with D tentatively TRBD1 or TRBD2 (5 bases each). The V and J ends lost 5 bases and 6 bases respectively, with 8 bases between them. Germline-derived CDR1 and CDR2 are SGHRS and YFSETQ. This CDR3 comprises 12 residues. This chain's CDR3 is CASSEGPGELFF. The CDR3 region has the DNA TGCGCCAGCAGTGAGGGGCCCGGGGAGCTGTTTTTT.

The rearrangement uses TRBV5-1 and TRBJ1-2, with TRBD1 matching 7 bases. With V trimmed by 4 bases and J by 5 bases, 5 bases remained unmatched. There are 13 residues in the CDR3. From germline, CDR1 is SGHRS and CDR2 YFSETQ. The CDR3 nucleotides read TGCGCCAGCAGCGTAACAGGGGAATATGGCTACACCTTC. The encoded protein is CASSVTGEYGYTF.

The rearrangement links TRBV28 to TRBJ2-7; no firm D call. Deletions cut 4 bases from V and 4 bases from J, with 5 bases between. CDR3 length: 11 residues. CDR1 MDHEN and CDR2 SYDVKM come from the germline V gene. The CDR3 protein is CASSSFYEQYF. For the CDR3, the DNA is TGTGCCAGCAGTTCGTTTTACGAGCAGTACTTC.

The chain links TRBV29-1 to TRBJ2-5; no definite D call. The germline V gene encodes CDR1 SQVTM and CDR2 ANQGSEA. The V gene lost 5 bases and the J gene lost 5 bases, with 9 bases spanning the gap. The CDR3 spans 11 residues. The CDR3 spells CSVFFSETQYF. In nucleotides, the CDR3 is TGCAGCGTTTTCTTCTCGGAGACCCAGTACTTC. The full variable domain, with the rest looked up from reference TRBV29-1 and TRBJ2-5, is SAVISQKPSRDICQRGTSLTIQCQVDSQVTMMFWYRQQPGQSLTLIATANQGSEATYESGFVIDKFPISRPNLTFSTLTVSNMSPEDSSIYLCSVFFSETQYFGPGTRLLVL.

V is TRBV19 and J is TRBJ2-6; TRBD1 is a possible D gene (6 bases). V lost 4 bases to trimming and J lost 4 bases, with 11 bases between them. The germline V gene encodes CDR1 LNHDA and CDR2 SQIVND (reference sequence). The CDR3 spans 15 residues. The DNA for the CDR3 is TGTGCCAGTAGTACACAGGGTTACGGGGCCAACGTCCTGACTTTC. As protein: CASSTQGYGANVLTF.

V is TRBV15 and J is TRBJ1-4; maybe TRBD1 (6 bases). CDR1 is LNHNV and CDR2 is YYDKDF in the germline V gene (reference sequence). This CDR3 has 15 amino acids. Trimming removed 6 bases at V and 3 bases at J, with 14 bases between. In DNA, the CDR3 is TGTGCCACCAGACAAACAGGGTTAGCTAATGAAAAACTGTTTTTT. Protein product: CATRQTGLANEKLFF.

V usage is TRBV9 and J usage is TRBJ2-7; 8 bases map to TRBD1. This CDR3 has 16 amino acids. Losses at the gene ends were 4 bases for V and 3 bases for J; bases not matched to a gene: 12. Germline CDR1 is SGDLS and CDR2 is YYNGEE. The CDR3 DNA is TGTGCCAGCAGCTCCCGACCGGGACAGGTGCTCTACGAGCAGTACTTC. It specifies CASSSRPGQVLYEQYF.

This clone has only one observation. This rearrangement joins TRBV5-1 to TRBJ1-4; 11 bases match TRBD1. The J segment lost 3 bases and the V segment lost 5 bases, leaving 9 bases of the junction unmatched. The V gene's germline CDR1 is SGHRS and CDR2 YFSETQ. The CDR3 sequence is 17 residues long. The CDR3 nucleotides are TGCGCCAGCAGATCCGGACAGGGGGCGACAGCTAATGAAAAACTGTTTTTT. It is translated as CASRSGQGATANEKLFF.

The rearrangement uses TRBV9 and TRBJ2-7; D may be TRBD1 or TRBD2 (8 bases each). The germline V and J ends were trimmed by 4 bases and 6 bases, with 23 bases remaining between them. The CDR3 is 16 residues long. Germline values: CDR1 SGDLS, CDR2 YYNGEE. CDR3 bases: TGTGCCAGCAGCAAGGACAGGGTGGTAGCGGGACGCGAGCAGTACTTC. It is translated as CASSKDRVVAGREQYF.

The chain is built from TRBV7-9 and TRBJ1-5; D remains ambiguous. This CDR3 has 14 amino acids. CDR1 and CDR2 (germline): SEHNR, FQNEAQ (reference sequence). Deletions cut 4 bases from V and 3 bases from J, with 10 bases between. CDR3 sequence: CASSSGGPNQPQHF. CDR3 sequence (DNA): TGTGCCAGCAGCTCTGGCGGGCCCAATCAGCCCCAGCATTTT.

The V call is TRBV11-2, the J call TRBJ2-2; TRBD2 aligns across 8 bases. The CDR3 totals 16 residues. Losses at the gene ends were 1 base for V and 4 bases for J; bases not matched to a gene: 5. Germline CDR1 is SGHAT and CDR2 is FQNNGV. CDR3 protein: CASSLVAGGVTGELFF. Here the CDR3 DNA reads TGTGCCAGCAGCTTAGTTGCGGGAGGTGTCACCGGGGAGCTGTTTTTT.

The J gene is TRBJ2-7, the V gene TRBV7-9; D ambiguous. CDR1 is SEHNR, CDR2 FQNEAQ, per germline (reference sequence). Trimming left V 0 bases short and J 0 bases short, with 6 bases between. The CDR3 totals 14 residues. CDR3 DNA: TGTGCCAGCAGCTTAGCAGGCAGCTCCTACGAGCAGTACTTC. Translated: CASSLAGSSYEQYF.

The V call is TRBV28, the J call TRBJ1-4; D is unresolved. V was shortened by 7 bases and J by 10 bases, with 13 bases between the two germline ends. The CDR3 sequence is 12 residues long. CDR1 is MDHEN, CDR2 SYDVKM, per germline. CDR3 sequence (DNA): TGTGCCAGCATGCAGGATAACGGAAAACTGTTTTTT. Its protein is CASMQDNGKLFF.

The rearrangement links TRBV19 to TRBJ1-1, with 10 positions matching TRBD1. This CDR3 comprises 13 residues. V trimming: 3 bases; J trimming: 7 bases; junction bases outside the gene matches: 2. Germline CDR1 is LNHDA and CDR2 is SQIVND (reference sequence). Here the CDR3 reads CASSMDRGYEAFF. The CDR3 DNA is TGTGCCAGTAGTATGGACAGGGGGTATGAAGCTTTCTTT.

This rearrangement joins TRBV19 to TRBJ2-3; D possibly corresponds to TRBD2 (5 bases). The CDR3 runs 15 residues. The V gene's germline CDR1 is LNHDA and CDR2 SQIVND (reference sequence). Trimming removed 8 bases at V and 5 bases at J, with 20 bases between. Written as DNA, the CDR3 is TGTGCCAGTTCTCTACTAGGTCAAACACAAGATACGCAGTATTTT. The encoded protein is CASSLLGQTQDTQYF.

The gene calls are TRBV29-1 and TRBJ1-2, with TRBD1 matching over 12 bases. Germline V gene data show CDR1 as SQVTM and CDR2 as ANQGSEA. The trim removed 6 bases at V and 4 bases at J, leaving 12 bases unmatched. The CDR3 sequence is 16 residues long. CDR3 residues: CSVGDRGRSRGYGYTF. The CDR3 bases are TGCAGCGTCGGGGACAGGGGGCGAAGTAGGGGCTATGGCTACACCTTC.

The rearrangement links TRBV11-2 to TRBJ2-7, with a tentative D call TRBD2 (5 bases). The V end lost 0 bases, the J end lost 7 bases, and 13 bases lay between the germline ends. The germline CDR1 and CDR2 sequences are SGHAT and FQNNGV. The CDR3 extends over 14 amino acids. The CDR3 region has the DNA TGTGCCAGCAGCTTAGATTCCGGGGTAAGGGAGCAGTACTTC. Protein product: CASSLDSGVREQYF.

To note about this clone: Sequence at one end of the junction differs from germline and may be a read error. The rearrangement uses TRBV5-4 and TRBJ2-5; D remains ambiguous. The CDR3 length is 14 residues. Germline assignment: CDR1 SGHNT and CDR2 YYREEE (reference sequence). CDR3: CASTLLGSQETQYF. Written as DNA, the CDR3 is TGTGCCAGCACCTTGTTAGGATCCCAAGAGACCCAGTACTTC.

V gene TRBV11-2 combines with J gene TRBJ2-7; 10 bases line up with TRBD2. Germline CDR1 is SGHAT and CDR2 is FQNNGV. The CDR3 consists of 16 residues. Germline trimming cut 6 bases from V and 3 bases from J; bases unmatched to any gene: 11. CDR3 sequence: CASSPVPSGGLYEQYF. CDR3 DNA: TGTGCCAGCAGTCCGGTCCCTAGCGGGGGACTCTACGAGCAGTACTTC.

V and J are TRBV27 and TRBJ1-3; a weak D match, TRBD1 (5 bases). Germline CDR1 reads MNHEY; CDR2 reads SMNVEV (reference sequence). This CDR3 region has 13 residues. V was cut by 8 bases and J by 4 bases, with 12 bases left in between. CDR3 residues: CASGGRIGNTIYF. The CDR3 DNA reads TGTGCCAGCGGGGGACGGATAGGAAACACCATATATTTT.